The rows below give T cell receptor beta chains drawn from one sample of a study of immune evolution from preneoplasia to lung adenocarcinoma. Data came from immunoSEQ multiplex PCR; TCRdb stores just in-frame clones and leaves some out. The sample includes 3,500 to 5,500 clones, roughly 80% of them seen just once. The sequencing input was FFPE lung adenocarcinoma in situ tissue. These receptors originate from a person aged 55 to 79 with lung adenocarcinoma. Both conserved end residues are part of each CDR3.

j_gene | v_gene | len | CDR3aa
TRBJ2-7 | TRBV30 | 19 | CAWSVGTPGLGRSTYEQYF
TRBJ2-7 | TRBV4-1 | 13 | CASSSGLGYEQYF
TRBJ2-5 | TRBV27 | 15 | CASSVDRNSQETQYF
TRBJ1-2 | TRBV21-1 | 13 | CASSFRQGEGYTF
TRBJ2-3 | TRBV7-2 | 17 | CASSLKQRGGGTDTQYF
TRBJ1-4 | TRBV9 | 15 | CASSESGAALEKLFF
TRBJ2-5 | TRBV4-1 | 15 | CASSQDGDFRETQYF
TRBJ2-2 | TRBV6-5 | 15 | CASSYSTANTGELFF
TRBJ1-5 | TRBV19 | 17 | CASSTRPGQGTAQPQHF
TRBJ1-1 | TRBV6-5 | 15 | CASSLSGTGNTEAFF
TRBJ1-6 | TRBV5-1 | 16 | CASREDSTYSSSPLHF
TRBJ2-7 | TRBV7-2 | 16 | CASSLAGLAGAYEQYF
TRBJ1-5 | TRBV19 | 13 | CASSLQGDQPQHF
TRBJ2-3 | TRBV7-9 | 17 | CASSSTGQGWGTDTQYF
TRBJ1-2 | TRBV6-5 | 14 | CASNRLGGANGYTF
TRBJ2-3 | TRBV7-3 | 13 | CASSHQDRAKQYF
TRBJ1-2 | TRBV28 | 15 | CASSYTGLGQGGYTF
TRBJ2-7 | TRBV2 | 14 | CASSVGPGAYEQYF
TRBJ2-3 | TRBV7-2 | 14 | CASTYRGALHTQYF
TRBJ1-2 | TRBV6-6 | 14 | CASSNRALNYGYTF
TRBJ1-4 | TRBV9 | 14 | CASSVGGLDEKLFF
TRBJ2-5 | TRBV5-1 | 14 | CASRPAQAQETQYF
TRBJ2-7 | TRBV19 | 13 | CASAPGQSYEQYF
TRBJ2-1 | TRBV7-3 | 15 | CASSLLDEAYNEQFF
TRBJ1-2 | TRBV19 | 11 | CASSKPSGYTF
TRBJ1-4 | TRBV7-9 | 16 | CASSYYLGKTNEKLFF
TRBJ1-5 | TRBV28 | 15 | CASSLLLQLNQPQHF
TRBJ2-5 | TRBV10-3 | 13 | CATSPPGEETQYF
TRBJ2-1 | TRBV6-6 | 15 | CASSYRSGGYNEQFF
TRBJ1-4 | TRBV5-1 | 15 | CASSLRQGRDEKLFF
TRBJ1-1 | TRBV18 | 16 | CASSPPSTGSNTEAFF
TRBJ2-1 | TRBV11-1 | 14 | CASSLDGADNEQFF
TRBJ2-1 | TRBV19 | 15 | CASSISPVLANEQFF
TRBJ1-6 | TRBV12-5 | 16 | CASGFGTGVYNSPLHF
TRBJ2-3 | TRBV2 | 15 | CASSDEGATADTQYF
TRBJ2-1 | TRBV27 | 15 | CASSPRTERGNEQFF
TRBJ1-5 | TRBV15 | 14 | CATSRTGGHQPQHF
TRBJ2-1 | TRBV5-4 | 15 | CASSSGTGGLNEQFF
TRBJ1-3 | TRBV28 | 15 | CASRTRDRSGNTIYF
TRBJ1-5 | TRBV4-1 | 15 | CASSQEGRGNQPQHF
TRBJ2-2 | TRBV7-2 | 15 | CASYPGQSNTGELFF
TRBJ1-4 | TRBV25-1 | 15 | CASSDRVSSLEKLFF
TRBJ2-1 | TRBV7-2 | 14 | CASSFDRGWDEQFF
TRBJ2-5 | TRBV7-2 | 12 | CASSLDRVTQYF
TRBJ1-1 | TRBV30 | 13 | CAWSDWANLGAFF
TRBJ1-2 | TRBV29-1 | 14 | CSVEPRTGNEAGTF
TRBJ1-2 | TRBV7-9 | 14 | CASLGDSLFYGYTF
TRBJ2-7 | TRBV12-5 | 12 | CASGLDFREQYF
TRBJ1-2 | TRBV2 | 13 | CASSPPGRSGYTF